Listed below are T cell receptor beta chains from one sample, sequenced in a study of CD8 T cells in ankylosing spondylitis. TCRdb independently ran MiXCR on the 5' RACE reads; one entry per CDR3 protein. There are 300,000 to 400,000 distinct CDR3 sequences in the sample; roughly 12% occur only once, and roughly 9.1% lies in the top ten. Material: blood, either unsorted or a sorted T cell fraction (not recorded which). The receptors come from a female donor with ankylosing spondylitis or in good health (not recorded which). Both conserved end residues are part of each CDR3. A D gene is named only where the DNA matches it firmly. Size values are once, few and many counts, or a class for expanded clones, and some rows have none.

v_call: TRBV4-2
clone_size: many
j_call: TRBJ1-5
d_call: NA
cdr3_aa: CASSQVRQFDQPQHF
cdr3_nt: TGTGCCAGCAGCCAAGTTCGGCAGTTTGATCAGCCCCAGCATTTT

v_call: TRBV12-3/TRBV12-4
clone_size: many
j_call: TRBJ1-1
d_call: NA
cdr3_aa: CASSLSGTERAFF
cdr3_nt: TGTGCCAGCAGTTTAAGTGGGACGGAGAGGGCTTTCTTT

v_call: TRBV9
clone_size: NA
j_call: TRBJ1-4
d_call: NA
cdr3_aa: CASSVEGQPTNEKLFF
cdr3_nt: TGTGCCAGCAGCGTAGAGGGACAACCAACTAATGAAAAACTGTTTTTT

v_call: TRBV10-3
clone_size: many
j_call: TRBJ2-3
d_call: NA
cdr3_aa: CAISDKAGISTDTQYF
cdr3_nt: TGTGCCATCAGTGACAAGGCGGGAATTAGCACAGATACGCAGTATTTT

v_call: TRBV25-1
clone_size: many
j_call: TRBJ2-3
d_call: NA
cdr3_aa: CASSPQSRILTSTDTQYF
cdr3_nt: TGTGCCAGCAGTCCGCAGAGCCGGATTCTTACTAGCACAGATACGCAGTATTTT

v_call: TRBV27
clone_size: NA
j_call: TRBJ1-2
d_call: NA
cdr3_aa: CASSFRADGDGYTF
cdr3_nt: TGTGCCAGCAGTTTCCGTGCGGATGGGGATGGCTACACCTTC

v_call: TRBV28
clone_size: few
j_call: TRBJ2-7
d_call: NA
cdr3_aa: CASRPPTEGREQYF
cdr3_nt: TGTGCCAGCAGACCCCCGACGGAGGGCCGCGAGCAGTACTTC

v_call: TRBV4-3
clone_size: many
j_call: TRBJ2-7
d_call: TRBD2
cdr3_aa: CASSQTLAGTARQYF
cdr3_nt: TGCGCCAGCAGCCAGACACTAGCGGGAACCGCCAGGCAGTACTTC

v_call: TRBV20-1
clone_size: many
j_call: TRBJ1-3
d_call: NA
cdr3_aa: CSATAPAHGNTIYF
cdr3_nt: TGCAGTGCTACAGCTCCGGCTCATGGAAACACCATATATTTT

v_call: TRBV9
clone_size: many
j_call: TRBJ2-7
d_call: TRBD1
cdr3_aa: CASSVAGTASYEQYF
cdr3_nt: TGTGCCAGCAGCGTAGCGGGGACAGCCTCCTACGAGCAGTACTTC

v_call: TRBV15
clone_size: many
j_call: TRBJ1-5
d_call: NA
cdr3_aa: CATSRAQGYQPQHF
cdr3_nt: TGTGCCACCAGCAGAGCGCAAGGGTATCAGCCCCAGCATTTT

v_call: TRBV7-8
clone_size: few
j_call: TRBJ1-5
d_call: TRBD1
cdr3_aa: CASSSSRTGNNQPQHF
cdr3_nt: TGTGCCAGCAGCTCCTCCAGGACAGGGAATAATCAGCCCCAGCATTTT

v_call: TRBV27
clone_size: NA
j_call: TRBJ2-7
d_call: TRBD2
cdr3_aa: CASSSGGRAGHEQYF
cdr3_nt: TGTGCCAGCAGTTCGGGCGGGAGGGCCGGGCACGAGCAGTACTTC

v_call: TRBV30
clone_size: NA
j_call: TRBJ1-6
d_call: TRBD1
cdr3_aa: CAWSVDRAGGSPLHF
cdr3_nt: TGTGCCTGGAGTGTTGACAGGGCTGGAGGTTCACCCCTCCACTTT

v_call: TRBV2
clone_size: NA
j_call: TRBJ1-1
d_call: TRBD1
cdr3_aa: CACSQGENTEAFF
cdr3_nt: TGTGCCTGCTCCCAGGGGGAGAACACTGAAGCTTTCTTT

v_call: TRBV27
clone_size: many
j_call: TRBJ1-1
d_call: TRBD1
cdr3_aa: CASLRGQGARVAFF
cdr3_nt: TGTGCCAGCCTTAGGGGACAGGGGGCGAGGGTAGCTTTCTTT

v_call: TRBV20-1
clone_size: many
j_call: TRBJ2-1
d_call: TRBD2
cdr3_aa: CSASPLAVTYNEQFF
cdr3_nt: TGCAGTGCAAGCCCCCTAGCGGTAACCTACAATGAGCAGTTCTTC

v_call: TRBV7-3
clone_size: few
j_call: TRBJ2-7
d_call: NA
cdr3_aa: CASSWDINYEQYF
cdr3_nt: TGTGCCAGCAGCTGGGACATCAACTACGAGCAGTACTTC

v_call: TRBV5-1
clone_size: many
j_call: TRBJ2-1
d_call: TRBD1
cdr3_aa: CASSQTGTGLNEQFF
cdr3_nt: TGCGCCAGCAGCCAGACCGGGACAGGGCTCAATGAGCAGTTCTTC

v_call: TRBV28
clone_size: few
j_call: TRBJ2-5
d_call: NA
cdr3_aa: CASSTYPGALGETQYF
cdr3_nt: TGTGCCAGCAGTACTTACCCAGGGGCCCTGGGAGAGACCCAGTACTTC

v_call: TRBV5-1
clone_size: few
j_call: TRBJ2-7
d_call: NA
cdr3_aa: CASRGLYEQYF
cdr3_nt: TGCGCCAGTAGGGGACTCTACGAGCAGTACTTC

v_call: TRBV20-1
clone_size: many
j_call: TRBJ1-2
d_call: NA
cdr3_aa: CSAREPTVGGYTF
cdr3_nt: TGCAGTGCTAGGGAACCGACCGTTGGAGGCTACACCTTC